The next 12 T cell receptor beta chains were all read from a single sample in a study of blood T cell repertoires in COVID-19. Libraries were prepared by immunoSEQ multiplex PCR; TCRdb keeps only in-frame clonotypes and omits some of them. Of approximately 310,000 clones in the sample, approximately 89% were seen once. Sequencing used peripheral blood. The origin of the receptors is a woman between 50 and 59 years old who had recovered from COVID-19.

The rearrangement links TRBV11-2 to TRBJ2-1; no clear D gene. Germline V gene data show CDR1 as SGHAT and CDR2 as FQNNGV. V was trimmed by 5 bases and J by 7 bases, leaving 18 bases between them. The CDR3 spans 15 residues. The CDR3 spells CASSQQELPTNEQFF. The CDR3 coding sequence is TGTGCCAGCAGCCAGCAGGAACTGCCGACGAATGAGCAGTTCTTC.

The rearrangement links TRBV18 to TRBJ2-7; 7 bases agree with TRBD2. The CDR3 length is 13 residues. V lost 2 bases and J lost 3; bases outside the gene matches: 1. Germline CDR1 and CDR2: KGHSH and LQKENI. CDR3 region: CASSPASGYEQYF. CDR3 nucleotides: TGTGCCAGCTCACCAGCTAGCGGCTACGAGCAGTACTTC.

This chain joins TRBV4-3 and TRBJ1-4; D gene ambiguous. Trimming left V 6 bases short and J 8 bases short, with 22 bases between. Germline V gene lookup returns CDR1 LGHNA and CDR2 YSLEER. There are 16 residues in the CDR3. The CDR3, as DNA: TGCGCCAGCAGAAGGAGTCCGAGGGCTTTAGGAGAAAAACTGTTTTTT. This encodes CASRRSPRALGEKLFF.

The chain links TRBV5-5 to TRBJ1-4, with D perhaps TRBD1 (6 bases). The CDR3 runs to 15 residues. Trimming removed 4 bases at V and 1 base at J, with 11 bases between. The germline V gene encodes CDR1 SGHKS and CDR2 YYEKEE (reference sequence). The CDR3 sequence: CASSGQLGTNEKLFF. CDR3 in DNA: TGTGCCAGCAGCGGACAGCTGGGAACTAATGAAAAACTGTTTTTT. Based on the CDR3 plus reference TRBV5-5 and TRBJ1-4, the full variable domain is DAGVTQSPTHLIKTRGQQVTLRCSPISGHKSVSWYQQVLGQGPQFIFQYYEKEERGRGNFPDRFSARQFPNYSSELNVNALLLGDSALYLCASSGQLGTNEKLFFGSGTQLSVL.

The V gene is TRBV5-8, the J gene TRBJ2-5; D uncertain. Trimming took off 7 bases at V and 5 bases at J, with 18 bases between the two ends. This CDR3 has 14 residues. CDR1 SGHTS and CDR2 YDEGEE come from the germline V gene. CDR3 sequence: CASRARGALETQYF. CDR3 sequence (DNA): TGTGCCAGCCGAGCGCGCGGTGCCTTGGAGACCCAGTACTTC. The full variable domain, completed using reference TRBV5-8 and TRBJ2-5, is EAGVTQSPTHLIKTRGQQATLRCSPISGHTSVYWYQQALGLGLQFLLWYDEGEERNRGNFPPRFSGRQFPNYSSELNVNALELEDSALYLCASRARGALETQYFGPGTRLLVL.

This chain joins TRBV19 and TRBJ1-1; D may be TRBD1 (5 bases). Trimming took 9 bases from V and 4 from J, leaving 9 bases between them. The CDR3 loop spans 11 amino acids. CDR1 LNHDA and CDR2 SQIVND come from the germline V gene (reference sequence). The CDR3 loop is CASGRGTEAFF. The DNA of the CDR3 is TGTGCCAGCGGGAGGGGCACTGAAGCTTTCTTT.

The CDR3 loop is CAISASRGETQYF. CDR3 DNA: TGTGCCATCAGTGCCAGCAGGGGAGAGACCCAGTACTTC. The chain joins TRBV10-3 to TRBJ2-5, with TRBD1 as a possible D gene (6 bases). Germline V lookup: CDR1 ENHRY, CDR2 SYGVKD. V shed 4 bases and J shed 4 bases, with 10 bases lying between them. The CDR3 is 13 residues long.

This clone was picked up one time. The rearrangement uses TRBV6-5 and TRBJ1-3, with unresolved D. Trimming took off 7 bases at V and 3 bases at J, with 13 bases between the two ends. In germline, CDR1 is MNHEY, CDR2 SVGAGI. The CDR3 runs 14 residues. The CDR3 loop reads CASKRPHDGNTIYF. The CDR3 DNA is TGTGCCAGCAAGAGGCCTCATGATGGAAACACCATATATTTT.

DNA of the CDR3: TGTGCCAGCAGCAGGAACAGTGCCGATGGCTACACCTTC. It translates to CASSRNSADGYTF. The V call is TRBV7-9, the J call TRBJ1-2; D is uncertain. Germline V gene data show CDR1 as SEHNR and CDR2 as FQNEAQ (reference sequence). V was pared by 5 bases and J by 6 bases, with 13 bases between. This CDR3 contains 13 residues.

J is TRBJ2-2 and V is TRBV12-3 or TRBV12-4; D gene ambiguous. Trimming removed 8 bases at V and 5 bases at J, with 6 bases between. The CDR3 length is 11 residues. CDR3 sequence: CASGRTGELFF. The CDR3 DNA follows: TGTGCCAGCGGCAGGACCGGGGAGCTGTTTTTT.

This clone was picked up many times. This sequence joins TRBV11-3 and TRBJ1-1; 7 nucleotides agree with TRBD1. Unmatched junction bases numbered 3, after V lost 5 bases and J lost 3 bases. CDR1 and CDR2 (germline): SGHNT, YENEEA. There are 13 residues in the CDR3. For the CDR3, the DNA is TGTGCCAGCAGCCAGGGGGTGGACACTGAAGCTTTCTTT. Translated: CASSQGVDTEAFF.

This sequence joins TRBV4-2 and TRBJ1-1; a weak D match, TRBD1 (5 bases). The germline gives CDR1 LGHNA, CDR2 YNFKEQ. The CDR3 runs 14 residues. Trimming removed 2 bases from V and 4 bases from J, with 11 bases in between. DNA of the CDR3: TGTGCCAGCAGCCAACCCAGGAGGGGCACTGAAGCTTTCTTT. Encoded protein: CASSQPRRGTEAFF.